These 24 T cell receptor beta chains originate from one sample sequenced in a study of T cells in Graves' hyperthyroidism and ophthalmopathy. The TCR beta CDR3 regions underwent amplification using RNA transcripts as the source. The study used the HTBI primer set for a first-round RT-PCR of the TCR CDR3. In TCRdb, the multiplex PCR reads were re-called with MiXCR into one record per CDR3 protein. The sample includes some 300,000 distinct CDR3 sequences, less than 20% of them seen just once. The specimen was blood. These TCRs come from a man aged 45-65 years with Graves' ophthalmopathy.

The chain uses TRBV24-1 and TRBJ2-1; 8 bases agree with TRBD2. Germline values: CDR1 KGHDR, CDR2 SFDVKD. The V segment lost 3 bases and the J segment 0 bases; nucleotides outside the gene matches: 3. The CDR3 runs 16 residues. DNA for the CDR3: TGTGCCACCAGTGATCACAGCGGGAGCTCCTACAATGAGCAGTTCTTC. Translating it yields CATSDHSGSSYNEQFF.

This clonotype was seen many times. The CDR3 DNA is TGCAGTGCTAGACGGGAGCCAAGCTACGAGCAGTACTTC. Amino acid sequence: CSARREPSYEQYF. The genes are TRBV20-1 and TRBJ2-7; D perhaps matches TRBD2 (6 bases). CDR1 DFQATT and CDR2 SNEGSKA come from the germline V gene (reference sequence). This CDR3 has 13 amino acids. V shed 2 bases and J shed 3 bases, with 11 bases lying between them.

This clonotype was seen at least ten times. CDR3 amino acids: CASSATGDEETQYF. The CDR3 region has the DNA TGTGCCAGCAGCGCGACAGGGGATGAAGAGACCCAGTACTTC. The gene calls are TRBV9 and TRBJ2-5; 8 bases match TRBD1. From germline, CDR1 is SGDLS and CDR2 YYNGEE. Trimming removed 3 bases from V and 3 bases from J; junction bases left unmatched: 4. This CDR3 comprises 14 residues.

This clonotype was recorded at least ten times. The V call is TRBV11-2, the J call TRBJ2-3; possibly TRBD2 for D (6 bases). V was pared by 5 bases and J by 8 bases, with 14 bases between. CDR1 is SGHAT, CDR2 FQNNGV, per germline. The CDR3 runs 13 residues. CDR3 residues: CASSLEGLGTQYF. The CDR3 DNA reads TGTGCCAGCAGCCTGGAGGGCCTAGGTACGCAGTATTTT.

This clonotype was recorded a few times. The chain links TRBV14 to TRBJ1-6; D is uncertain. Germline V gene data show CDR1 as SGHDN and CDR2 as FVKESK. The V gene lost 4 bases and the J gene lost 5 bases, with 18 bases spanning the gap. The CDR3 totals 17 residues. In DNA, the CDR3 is TGTGCCAGCAGCCCTAAGGCGGGATCCAGTGATAATTCACCCCTCCACTTT. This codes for CASSPKAGSSDNSPLHF.

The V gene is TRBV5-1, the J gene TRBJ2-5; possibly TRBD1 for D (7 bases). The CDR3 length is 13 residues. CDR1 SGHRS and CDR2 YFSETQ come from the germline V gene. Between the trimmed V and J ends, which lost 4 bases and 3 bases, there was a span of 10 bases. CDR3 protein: CASSAGTEETQYF. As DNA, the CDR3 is TGCGCCAGCAGCGCGGGGACAGAAGAGACCCAGTACTTC.

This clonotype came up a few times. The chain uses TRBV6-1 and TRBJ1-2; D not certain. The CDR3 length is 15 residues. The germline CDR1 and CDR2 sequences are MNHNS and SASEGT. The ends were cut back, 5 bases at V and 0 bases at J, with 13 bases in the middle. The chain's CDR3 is CASSTQDGTNYGYTF. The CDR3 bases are TGTGCCAGCAGTACCCAGGACGGAACTAACTATGGCTACACCTTC.

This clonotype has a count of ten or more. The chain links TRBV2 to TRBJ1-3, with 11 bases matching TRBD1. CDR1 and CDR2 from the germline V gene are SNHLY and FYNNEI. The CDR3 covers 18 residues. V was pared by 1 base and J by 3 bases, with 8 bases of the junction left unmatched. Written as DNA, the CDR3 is TGTGCCAGCAGTGAAGTGGTGGGGACAGGGGGATTTGGAAACACCATATATTTT. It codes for CASSEVVGTGGFGNTIYF. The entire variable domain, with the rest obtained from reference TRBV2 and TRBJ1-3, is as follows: EPEVTQTPSHQVTQMGQEVILRCVPISNHLYFYWYRQILGQKVEFLVSFYNNEISEKSEIFDDQFSVERPDGSNFTLKIRSTKLEDSAMYFCASSEVVGTGGFGNTIYFGEGSWLTVV.

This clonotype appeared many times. The CDR3 sequence: CAWSVLGGAAYGYTF. In DNA form, the CDR3 reads TGTGCCTGGAGTGTACTTGGAGGGGCGGCCTATGGCTACACCTTC. The chain combines TRBV30 with TRBJ1-2, with D perhaps matching TRBD1 (5 bases). Germline CDR1 is GTSNPN and CDR2 is SVGIG (reference sequence). With 0 bases removed from V and 4 bases from J, the gap between germline ends came to 15 bases. The CDR3 has 15 amino acids.

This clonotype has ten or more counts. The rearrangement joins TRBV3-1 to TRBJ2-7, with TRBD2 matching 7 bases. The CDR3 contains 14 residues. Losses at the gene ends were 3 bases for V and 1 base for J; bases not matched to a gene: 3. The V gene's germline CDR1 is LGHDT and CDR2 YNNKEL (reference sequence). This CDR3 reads CASSQAGLSYEQYF. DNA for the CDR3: TGTGCCAGCAGCCAGGCGGGACTATCCTACGAGCAGTACTTC.

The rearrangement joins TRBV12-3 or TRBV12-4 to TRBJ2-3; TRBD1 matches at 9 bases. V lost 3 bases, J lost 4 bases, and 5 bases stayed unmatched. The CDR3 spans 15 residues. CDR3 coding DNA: TGTGCCAGCAGTTTCCGGGACAGGGCCGCAGATACGCAGTATTTT. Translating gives CASSFRDRAADTQYF.

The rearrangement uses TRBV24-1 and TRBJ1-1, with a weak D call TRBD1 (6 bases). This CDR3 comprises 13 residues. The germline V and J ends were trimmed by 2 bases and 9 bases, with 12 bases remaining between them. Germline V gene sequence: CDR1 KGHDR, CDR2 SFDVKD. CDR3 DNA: TGTGCCACCAGTGATTCCGGACAGCGCCAAGCTTTCTTT. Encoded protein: CATSDSGQRQAFF.

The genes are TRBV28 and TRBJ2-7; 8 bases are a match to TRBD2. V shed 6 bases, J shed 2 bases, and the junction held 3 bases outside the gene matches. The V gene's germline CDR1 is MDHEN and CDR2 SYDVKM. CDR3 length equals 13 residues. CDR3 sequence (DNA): TGTGCCAGCAGGCCGGGGGGGCCCTACGAGCAGTACTTC. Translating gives CASRPGGPYEQYF. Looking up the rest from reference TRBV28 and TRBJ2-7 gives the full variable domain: DVKVTQSSRYLVKRTGEKVFLECVQDMDHENMFWYRQDPGLGLRLIYFSYDVKMKEKGDIPEGYSVSREKKERFSLILESASTNQTSMYLCASRPGGPYEQYFGPGTRLTVT.

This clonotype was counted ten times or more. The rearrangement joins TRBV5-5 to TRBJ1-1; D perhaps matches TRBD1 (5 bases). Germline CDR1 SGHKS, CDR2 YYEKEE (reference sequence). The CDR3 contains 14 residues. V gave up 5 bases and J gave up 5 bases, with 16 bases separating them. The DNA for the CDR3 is TGTGCCAGCAGTGGGGGGGTGGGGTGGACTGAAGCTTTCTTT. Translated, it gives CASSGGVGWTEAFF.

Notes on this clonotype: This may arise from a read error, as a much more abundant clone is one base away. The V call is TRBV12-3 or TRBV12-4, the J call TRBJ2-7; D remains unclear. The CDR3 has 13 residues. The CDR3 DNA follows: TGTGTCAGCACCTTCGACGGTCCCTACGAGCAGTACTTC. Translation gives CVSTFDGPYEQYF.

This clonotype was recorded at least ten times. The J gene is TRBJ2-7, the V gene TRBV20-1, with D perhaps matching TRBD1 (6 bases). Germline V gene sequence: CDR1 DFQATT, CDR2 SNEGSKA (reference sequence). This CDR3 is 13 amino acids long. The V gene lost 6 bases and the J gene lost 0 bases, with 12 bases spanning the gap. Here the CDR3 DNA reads TGCAGTGCGGTCGGACAGTTCTCCTACGAGCAGTACTTC. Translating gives CSAVGQFSYEQYF.

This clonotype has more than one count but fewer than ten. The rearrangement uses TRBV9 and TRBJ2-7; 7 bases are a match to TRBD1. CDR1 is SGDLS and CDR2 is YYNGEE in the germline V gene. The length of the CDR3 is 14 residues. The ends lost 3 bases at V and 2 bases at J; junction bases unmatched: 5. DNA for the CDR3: TGTGCCAGCAGCGGAGGGGGCAGTACCTACGAGCAGTACTTC. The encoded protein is CASSGGGSTYEQYF.

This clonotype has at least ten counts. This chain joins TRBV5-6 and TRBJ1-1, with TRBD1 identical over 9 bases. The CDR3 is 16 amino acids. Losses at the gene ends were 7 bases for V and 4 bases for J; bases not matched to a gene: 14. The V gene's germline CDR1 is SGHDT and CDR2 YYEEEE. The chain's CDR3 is CASGPYTGGASTEAFF. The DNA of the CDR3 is TGTGCCAGCGGGCCTTACACAGGGGGCGCGAGCACTGAAGCTTTCTTT. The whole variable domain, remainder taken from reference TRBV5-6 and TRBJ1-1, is DAGVTQSPTHLIKTRGQQVTLRCSPKSGHDTVSWYQQALGQGPQFIFQYYEEEERQRGNFPDRFSGHQFPNYSSELNVNALLLGDSALYLCASGPYTGGASTEAFFGQGTRLTVV.

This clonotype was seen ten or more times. CDR3 sequence: CAWSDILFPDNYGYTF. The CDR3 nucleotides are TGTGCCTGGAGTGATATATTATTTCCCGATAACTATGGCTACACCTTC. The chain couples TRBV30 to TRBJ1-2; D is ambiguous. The length of the CDR3 is 16 residues. Per germline, CDR1 GTSNPN and CDR2 SVGIG (reference sequence). The germline V and J ends were trimmed by 1 base and 1 base, with 16 bases remaining between them.

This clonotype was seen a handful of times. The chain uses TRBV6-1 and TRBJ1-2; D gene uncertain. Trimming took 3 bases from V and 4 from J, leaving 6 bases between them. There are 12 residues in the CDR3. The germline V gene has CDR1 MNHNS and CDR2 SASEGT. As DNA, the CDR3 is TGTGCCAGCAGTGATGTAATCTATGGCTACACCTTC. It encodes CASSDVIYGYTF.

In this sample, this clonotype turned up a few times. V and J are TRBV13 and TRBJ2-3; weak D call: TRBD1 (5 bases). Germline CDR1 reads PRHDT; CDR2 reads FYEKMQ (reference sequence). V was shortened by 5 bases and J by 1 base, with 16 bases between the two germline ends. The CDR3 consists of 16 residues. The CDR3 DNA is TGTGCCAGCAGCACACACACAGGACCCCGCACAGATACGCAGTATTTT. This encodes CASSTHTGPRTDTQYF.

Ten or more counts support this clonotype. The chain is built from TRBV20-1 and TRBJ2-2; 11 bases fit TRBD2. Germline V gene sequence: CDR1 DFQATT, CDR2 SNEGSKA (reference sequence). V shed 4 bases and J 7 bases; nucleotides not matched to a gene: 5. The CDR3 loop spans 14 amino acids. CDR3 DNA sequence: TGCAGTGCTACAACTAGCGGGAGAGGCGGGGAGCTGTTTTTT. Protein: CSATTSGRGGELFF.

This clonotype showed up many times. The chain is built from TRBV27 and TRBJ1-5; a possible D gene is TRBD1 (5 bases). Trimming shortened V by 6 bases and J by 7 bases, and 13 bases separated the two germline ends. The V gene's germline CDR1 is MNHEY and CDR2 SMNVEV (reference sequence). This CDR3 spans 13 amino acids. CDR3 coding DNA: TGTGCCAGCAGCGAGGGGAAATCCCAGCCCCAGCATTTT. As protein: CASSEGKSQPQHF.

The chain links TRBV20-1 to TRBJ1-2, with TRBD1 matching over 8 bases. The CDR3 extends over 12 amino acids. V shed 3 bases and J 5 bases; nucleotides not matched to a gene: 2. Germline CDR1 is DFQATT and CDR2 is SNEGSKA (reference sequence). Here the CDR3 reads CSASGQGYGYTF. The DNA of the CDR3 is TGCAGTGCTAGCGGACAGGGATATGGCTACACCTTC.